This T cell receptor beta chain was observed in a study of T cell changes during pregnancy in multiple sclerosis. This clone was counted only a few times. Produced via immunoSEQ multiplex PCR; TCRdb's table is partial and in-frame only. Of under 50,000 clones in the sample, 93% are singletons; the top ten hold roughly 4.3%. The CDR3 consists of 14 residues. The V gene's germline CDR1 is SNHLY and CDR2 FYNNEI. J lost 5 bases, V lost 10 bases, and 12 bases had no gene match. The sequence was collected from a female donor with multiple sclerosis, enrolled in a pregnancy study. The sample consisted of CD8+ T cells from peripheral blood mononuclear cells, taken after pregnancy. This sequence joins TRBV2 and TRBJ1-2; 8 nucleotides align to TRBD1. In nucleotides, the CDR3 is TGTGCCAACCACGGACAGGGAAGTGGGTATGGCTACACCTTC. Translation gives CANHGQGSGYGYTF.